This passage covers 25 T cell receptor beta chains from one sample sequenced in a study of T cells in localized non-small cell lung cancer. Assay used: immunoSEQ multiplex PCR; TCRdb lists only in-frame clones, some missing. The data hold 45,000 to 60,000 clones, with over 75% observed a single time. Here the sequenced sample was peripheral blood, taken before any cancer treatment. The receptors here all came from a female donor aged 60 or older with stage II squamous cell lung carcinoma.

J is TRBJ2-1 and V is TRBV9; 11 nucleotides line up with TRBD1. Germline V gene data show CDR1 as SGDLS and CDR2 as YYNGEE. The junction had 10 bases not matched to a gene; V was cut back by 0 bases and J by 5 bases. This CDR3 has 18 residues. The CDR3 region has the DNA TGTGCCAGCAGCGTAGCTTTGCCCGGACAGGGGGCAGACAATGAGCAGTTCTTC. This codes for CASSVALPGQGADNEQFF.

This clone has just one count. The chain uses TRBV6-6 and TRBJ1-1, with unresolved D. Trimming cost V 7 bases and J 3 bases, with 9 bases left between them. Looked up from germline, CDR1 is MNHNY and CDR2 is SVGAGI (reference sequence). The CDR3 consists of 12 residues. The CDR3 DNA reads as TGTGCCAGCACCCGTAGCGACACTGAAGCTTTCTTT. It is translated as CASTRSDTEAFF.

The chain uses TRBV30 and TRBJ2-5; 8 bases are a match to TRBD1. CDR1 and CDR2 from the germline V gene are GTSNPN and SVGIG (reference sequence). After removal of 1 base from V and 3 bases from J, the junction contained 1 base not matched to a gene. The CDR3 runs 13 residues. The CDR3 nucleotides read TGTGCCTGGAGTGGACAGGGGAAAGAGACCCAGTACTTC. Translated, it gives CAWSGQGKETQYF. Full variable domain (missing parts from reference TRBV30 and TRBJ2-5): SQTIHQWPATLVQPVGSPLSLECTVEGTSNPNLYWYRQAAGRGLQLLFYSVGIGQISSEVPQNLSASRPQDRQFILSSKKLLLSDSGFYLCAWSGQGKETQYFGPGTRLLVL.

The chain uses TRBV7-2 and TRBJ1-5; maybe TRBD1 (5 bases). Trimming took off 5 bases at V and 10 bases at J, with 15 bases between the two ends. In germline, CDR1 is SGHTA, CDR2 FQGNSA. The CDR3 runs to 13 residues. The CDR3: CASSPFWGGPQHF. Written as DNA, the CDR3 is TGTGCCAGCAGCCCTTTTTGGGGCGGCCCCCAGCATTTT.

The chain carries TRBV6-6 and TRBJ1-4, with a possible D match to TRBD1 (6 bases). Germline CDR1 reads MNHNY; CDR2 reads SVGAGI (reference sequence). This CDR3 contains 12 residues. V lost 6 bases and J lost 6, with 8 bases in between. The CDR3 region is CASSGGYEKLFF. CDR3 sequence (DNA): TGTGCCAGCAGCGGGGGCTATGAAAAACTGTTTTTT.

This clone has a handful of counts. The chain joins TRBV10-3 to TRBJ2-3, with 8 bases matching TRBD2. Germline loops: CDR1 ENHRY, CDR2 SYGVKD. The CDR3 has 17 residues. The V gene end was trimmed by 5 bases and the J gene end by 1 base; junction bases not matched to a gene: 11. CDR3 protein: CAISPHGGSGGTDTQYF. The DNA for the CDR3 is TGTGCCATCAGTCCCCATGGGGGTAGCGGGGGCACAGATACGCAGTATTTT.

The chain carries TRBV6-5 and TRBJ1-1; the D is unclear. This CDR3 has 15 residues. Germline values: CDR1 MNHEY, CDR2 SVGAGI. Trimming removed 0 bases from V and 3 bases from J, with 11 bases in between. The CDR3 sequence: CASSYSVTGDTEAFF. The CDR3 DNA reads TGTGCCAGCAGTTACTCAGTCACTGGGGACACTGAAGCTTTCTTT.

The rearrangement joins TRBV13 to TRBJ1-2; tentatively, D is TRBD1 (6 bases). Germline V gene sequence: CDR1 PRHDT, CDR2 FYEKMQ (reference sequence). V lost 5 bases and J lost 2, with 12 bases in between. This CDR3 has 14 amino acids. The CDR3 DNA reads as TGTGCCAGCAGCCCCCGGACAGAGAACTATGGCTACACCTTC. Translating it yields CASSPRTENYGYTF.

The chain joins TRBV11-2 to TRBJ2-1; D not resolved. The germline gives CDR1 SGHAT, CDR2 FQNNGV. The CDR3 runs to 14 residues. Deletions cut 4 bases from V and 0 bases from J, with 7 bases between. CDR3 residues: CASSWTSSYNEQFF. CDR3 bases: TGTGCCAGCAGCTGGACGAGCTCCTACAATGAGCAGTTCTTC.

This clone was seen only a few times. This sequence joins TRBV6-1 and TRBJ1-1; 9 bases align to TRBD1. In germline, CDR1 is MNHNS, CDR2 SASEGT. V dropped 6 bases and J dropped 5; count of bases not matched to a gene: 10. The CDR3 has 15 residues. CDR3 coding DNA: TGTGCCAGCAGGGGACAGGGAGGCCCGGGGACTGAAGCTTTCTTT. As protein: CASRGQGGPGTEAFF.

This chain joins TRBV7-2 and TRBJ2-5; D remains unclear. Per the germline V gene, CDR1 is SGHTA and CDR2 is FQGNSA. There are 14 residues in the CDR3. V dropped 3 bases and J dropped 1 base, with 9 bases sitting between them. CDR3 protein: CASSLNRAQETQYF. The CDR3 DNA reads TGTGCCAGCAGCTTGAACAGAGCCCAAGAGACCCAGTACTTC.

The V call is TRBV4-1, the J call TRBJ2-5; TRBD1 matches 8 bases. V dropped 8 bases and J dropped 3; count of bases not matched to a gene: 2. The CDR3 totals 12 residues. CDR1 is MGHRA and CDR2 is YSYEKL in the germline V gene. The CDR3 sequence is CASQDREETQYF. The DNA for the CDR3 is TGCGCCAGCCAGGACAGGGAAGAGACCCAGTACTTC.

The CDR3 coding sequence is TGTGCCAGCAGCGGGGACAGTTCCAACTATGGCTACACCTTC. This encodes CASSGDSSNYGYTF. The chain combines TRBV2 with TRBJ1-2; TRBD1 aligns across 7 bases. V lost 6 bases, J lost 2 bases, and 6 bases stayed unmatched. Germline V gene lookup returns CDR1 SNHLY and CDR2 FYNNEI. The CDR3 runs to 14 residues.

The table lists this clone with a few counts. CDR3 DNA sequence: TGTGCCAGCAGGGGGACAGGGAGCACAGATACGCAGTATTTT. It yields the protein CASRGTGSTDTQYF. The chain couples TRBV6-1 to TRBJ2-3; 9 nucleotides line up with TRBD1. CDR3 length: 14 amino acids. CDR1 and CDR2 (germline): MNHNS, SASEGT. Trimming at V came to 6 bases and at J to 0 bases, leaving 1 base not matched to a gene.

The chain employs TRBV6-5 and TRBJ2-7, with 7 bases that match TRBD1. The V gene's germline CDR1 is MNHEY and CDR2 SVGAGI. Trimming took 6 bases from V and 0 from J; bases not matched to a gene: 8. The CDR3 spans 15 residues. The CDR3 reads CASRPGQSYSYEQYF. DNA for the CDR3: TGTGCCAGCAGACCGGGACAGAGTTACTCCTACGAGCAGTACTTC.

This clone is termed medium-sized. This chain's CDR3 is CASSEKTGALQQPQHF. The DNA for the CDR3 is TGTGCCAGCAGTGAAAAGACAGGGGCTCTCCAACAGCCCCAGCATTTT. The chain links TRBV2 to TRBJ1-5, with 8 bases matching TRBD1. Trimming at V came to 2 bases and at J to 7 bases, leaving 10 bases not matched to a gene. The CDR3 length is 16 residues. CDR1 is SNHLY, CDR2 FYNNEI, per germline. The full variable domain, with the rest looked up from reference TRBV2 and TRBJ1-5, is EPEVTQTPSHQVTQMGQEVILRCVPISNHLYFYWYRQILGQKVEFLVSFYNNEISEKSEIFDDQFSVERPDGSNFTLKIRSTKLEDSAMYFCASSEKTGALQQPQHFGDGTRLSIL.

The V and J genes are TRBV27 and TRBJ2-6; D call uncertain. Trimming shortened V by 3 bases and J by 3 bases, and 3 bases separated the two germline ends. This CDR3 has 13 residues. Germline V gene sequence: CDR1 MNHEY, CDR2 SMNVEV (reference sequence). This chain's CDR3 is CASSFGGANVLTF. The DNA for the CDR3 is TGTGCCAGCAGTTTTGGTGGGGCCAACGTCCTGACTTTC.

The rearrangement links TRBV5-1 to TRBJ2-3; TRBD2 is a possible D gene (6 bases). The germline CDR1 and CDR2 sequences are SGHRS and YFSETQ. Trimming removed 5 bases at V and 0 bases at J, with 19 bases between. This CDR3 has 17 amino acids. The CDR3 bases are TGCGCCAGCAGTCCTAACTTGGCGGGGCGAAGCACAGATACGCAGTATTTT. Its protein is CASSPNLAGRSTDTQYF.

This clone rates as medium-sized. The chain recombines TRBV11-2 with TRBJ2-7, with D perhaps given as TRBD1 or TRBD2 (5 bases each). Germline V gene lookup returns CDR1 SGHAT and CDR2 FQNNGV. Trimming stripped 5 bases from V and 3 bases from J, with 11 bases between. The length of the CDR3 is 13 residues. In DNA form, the CDR3 reads TGTGCCAGCAGCCTCCGGGACGGCTACGAGCAGTACTTC. Its protein product is CASSLRDGYEQYF. Complete variable domain (other parts from reference TRBV11-2 and TRBJ2-7): EAGVAQSPRYKIIEKRQSVAFWCNPISGHATLYWYQQILGQGPKLLIQFQNNGVVDDSQLPKDRFSAERLKGVDSTLKIQPAKLEDSAVYLCASSLRDGYEQYFGPGTRLTVT.

V is TRBV7-2 and J is TRBJ2-7; D is unresolved. Germline V CDR1 and CDR2: SGHTA, FQGNSA. V dropped 0 bases and J dropped 7 bases, with 4 bases sitting between them. The CDR3 is 11 residues long. In nucleotides, the CDR3 is TGTGCCAGCAGCTTAGCGGTAGAGCAGTACTTC. Translated, it gives CASSLAVEQYF.

The chain joins TRBV2 to TRBJ1-1; D might be TRBD1 (6 bases). The V end lost 9 bases, the J end lost 7 bases, and 15 bases lay between the germline ends. Germline values: CDR1 SNHLY, CDR2 FYNNEI. This CDR3 is 12 amino acids long. This chain's CDR3 is CARDTGFSEAFF. The CDR3 coding sequence is TGTGCCAGGGATACAGGGTTTAGTGAAGCTTTCTTT.

The genes are TRBV7-3 and TRBJ2-2; 10 bases agree with TRBD1. CDR1 and CDR2 (germline): SGHTA, FQGTGA. This CDR3 has 17 residues. Trimming took 3 bases from V and 4 from J; bases not matched to a gene: 8. CDR3 loop: CASSFYRDRGATGELFF. CDR3 coding DNA: TGTGCCAGCAGCTTTTACCGGGACAGGGGCGCCACCGGGGAGCTGTTTTTT.

The chain has TRBV6-5 and TRBJ1-1; TRBD1 matches 8 bases. This CDR3 has 13 residues. Trimming took 8 bases from V and 0 from J; bases not matched to a gene: 2. Germline loops: CDR1 MNHEY, CDR2 SVGAGI. The CDR3 protein is CASLTGVNTEAFF. CDR3 in DNA: TGTGCCAGCTTGACAGGGGTGAACACTGAAGCTTTCTTT.

This clone was seen just once. J is TRBJ1-2 and V is TRBV5-1; tentative D call: TRBD1 (5 bases). In germline, CDR1 is SGHRS, CDR2 YFSETQ. V shed 4 bases and J shed 4 bases, with 14 bases lying between them. The CDR3 runs 14 residues. CDR3 sequence reads: CASSRGEGLYGYTF. The DNA of the CDR3 is TGCGCCAGCAGCCGAGGGGAGGGGCTCTATGGCTACACCTTC.

The rearrangement uses TRBV4-3 and TRBJ1-5; no clear D. The CDR3 contains 15 residues. V lost 4 bases to trimming and J lost 0 bases, with 10 bases between them. Germline CDR1 reads LGHNA; CDR2 reads YSLEER. CDR3 in DNA: TGCGCCAGCAGCCGAGGGTTAGATAGCAATCAGCCCCAGCATTTT. This translates into CASSRGLDSNQPQHF.